This T cell receptor beta chain was documented in a study of T cell responses to AZD1222 COVID-19 vaccine. Germline V lookup: CDR1 MNHEY, CDR2 SMNVEV (reference sequence). The V and J ends lost 3 bases and 2 bases, in that order; junction bases with no gene match: 13. The length of the CDR3 is 17 residues. Libraries were prepared by immunoSEQ multiplex PCR; TCRdb keeps only in-frame clonotypes and omits some of them. The table shows some 120,000 clones, with about 90% occurring only once. The chain is built from TRBV27 and TRBJ2-7; 7 bases line up with TRBD2. Sequenced here: peripheral blood, sampled 28 days after the second AZD1222 dose. The receptor comes from an adult who received the AZD1222 COVID-19 vaccine. CDR3 loop: CASSLGPSPSGAYEQYF. CDR3 bases: TGTGCCAGCAGTTTGGGACCTTCCCCTAGCGGAGCCTACGAGCAGTACTTC.